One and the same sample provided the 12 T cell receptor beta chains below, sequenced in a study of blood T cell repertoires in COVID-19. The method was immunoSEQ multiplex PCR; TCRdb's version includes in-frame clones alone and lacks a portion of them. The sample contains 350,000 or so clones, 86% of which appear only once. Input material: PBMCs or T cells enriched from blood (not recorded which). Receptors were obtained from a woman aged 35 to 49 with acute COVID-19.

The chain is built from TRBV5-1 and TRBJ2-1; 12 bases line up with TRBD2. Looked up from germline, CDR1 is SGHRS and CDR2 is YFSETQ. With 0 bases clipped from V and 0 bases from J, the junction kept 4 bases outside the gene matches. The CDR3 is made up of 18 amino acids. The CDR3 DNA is TGCGCCAGCAGCTTGGTCCTAGCGGGAGGGAGCTCCTACAATGAGCAGTTCTTC. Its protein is CASSLVLAGGSSYNEQFF.

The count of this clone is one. The CDR3 sequence: CASSSGGRHQPQHF. DNA for the CDR3: TGTGCCAGCAGTTCAGGGGGCCGACATCAGCCCCAGCATTTT. The chain recombines TRBV28 with TRBJ1-5; 8 bases match TRBD1. This CDR3 comprises 14 residues. Germline loops: CDR1 MDHEN, CDR2 SYDVKM. Losses at the gene ends were 4 bases for V and 5 bases for J; bases not matched to a gene: 4.

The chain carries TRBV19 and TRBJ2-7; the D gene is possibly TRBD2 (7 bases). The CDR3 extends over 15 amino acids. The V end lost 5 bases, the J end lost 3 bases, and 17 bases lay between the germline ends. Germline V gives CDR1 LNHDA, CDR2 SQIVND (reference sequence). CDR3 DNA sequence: TGTGCCAGTAGTGCGAGGACAGCGGGACGCTACGAGCAGTACTTC. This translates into CASSARTAGRYEQYF.

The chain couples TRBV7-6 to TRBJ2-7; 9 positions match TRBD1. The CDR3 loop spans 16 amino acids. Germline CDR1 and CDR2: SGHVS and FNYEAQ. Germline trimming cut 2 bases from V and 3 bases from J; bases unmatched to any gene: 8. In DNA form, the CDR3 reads TGTGCCAGCAGCTTATCCCCGGGACAGGGTTTCTACGAGCAGTACTTC. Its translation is CASSLSPGQGFYEQYF.

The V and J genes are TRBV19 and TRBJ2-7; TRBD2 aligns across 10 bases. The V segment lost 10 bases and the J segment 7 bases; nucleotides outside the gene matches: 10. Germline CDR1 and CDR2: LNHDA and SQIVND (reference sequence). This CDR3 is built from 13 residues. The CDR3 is CATAWASGREQYF. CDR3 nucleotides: TGTGCCACCGCATGGGCTAGCGGGAGAGAGCAGTACTTC.

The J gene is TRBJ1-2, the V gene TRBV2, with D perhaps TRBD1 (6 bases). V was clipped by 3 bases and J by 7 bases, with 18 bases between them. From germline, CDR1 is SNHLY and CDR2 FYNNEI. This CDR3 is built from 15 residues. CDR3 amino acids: CASSESLGGRSGYTF. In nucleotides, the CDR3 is TGTGCCAGCAGTGAGAGTTTAGGGGGTAGGAGTGGCTACACCTTC.

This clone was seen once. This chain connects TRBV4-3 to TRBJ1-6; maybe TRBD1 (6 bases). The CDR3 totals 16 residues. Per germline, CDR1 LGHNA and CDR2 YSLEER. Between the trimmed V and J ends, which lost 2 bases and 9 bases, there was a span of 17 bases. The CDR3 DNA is TGCGCCAGCAGCCAAAACCCGACAGGAGGTGGTTCACCCCTCCACTTT. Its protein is CASSQNPTGGGSPLHF.

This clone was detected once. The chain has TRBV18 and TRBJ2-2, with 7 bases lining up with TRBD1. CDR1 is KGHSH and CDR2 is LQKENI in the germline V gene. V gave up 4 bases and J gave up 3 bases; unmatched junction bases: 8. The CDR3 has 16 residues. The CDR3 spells CASSHNRDSHTGELFF. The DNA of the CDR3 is TGTGCCAGCTCACACAACCGGGACAGTCACACCGGGGAGCTGTTTTTT.

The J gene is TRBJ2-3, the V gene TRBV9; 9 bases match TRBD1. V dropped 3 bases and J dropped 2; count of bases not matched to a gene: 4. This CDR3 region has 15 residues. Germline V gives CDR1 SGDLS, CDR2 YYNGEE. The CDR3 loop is CASSGGTGPTDTQYF. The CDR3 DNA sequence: TGTGCCAGCAGCGGGGGGACAGGGCCCACAGATACGCAGTATTTT.

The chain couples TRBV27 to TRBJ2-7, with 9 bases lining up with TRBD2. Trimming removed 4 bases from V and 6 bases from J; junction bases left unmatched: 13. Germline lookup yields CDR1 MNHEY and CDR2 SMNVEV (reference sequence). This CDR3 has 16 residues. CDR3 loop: CASSSRRGLAWGEQYF. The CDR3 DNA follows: TGTGCCAGCAGTTCACGGCGGGGACTAGCCTGGGGCGAGCAGTACTTC.

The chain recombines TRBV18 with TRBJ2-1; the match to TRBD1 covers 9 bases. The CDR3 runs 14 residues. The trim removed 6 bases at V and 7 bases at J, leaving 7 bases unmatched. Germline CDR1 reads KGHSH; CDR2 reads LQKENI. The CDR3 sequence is CASSRDRVMNEQFF. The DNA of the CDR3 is TGTGCCAGCTCGCGGGACAGGGTTATGAATGAGCAGTTCTTC.

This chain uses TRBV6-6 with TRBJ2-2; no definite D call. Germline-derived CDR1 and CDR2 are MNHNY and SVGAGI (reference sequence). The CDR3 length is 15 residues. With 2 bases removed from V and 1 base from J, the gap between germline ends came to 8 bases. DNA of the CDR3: TGTGCCAGCAGTTACGGTCCAGAGAACACCGGGGAGCTGTTTTTT. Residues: CASSYGPENTGELFF.